This paragraph reports one TCR beta chain. The PCR employed 60 Vbeta primers together with 13 Jbeta primers. Assay: immunoSEQ multiplex PCR; the TCRdb copy retains only in-frame clones and omits some. The repertoire table contains about 110,000 clones. This entry is derived from a study of cytomegalovirus exposure and HLA in healthy donors. The CDR3 has 15 amino acids. After removal of 4 bases from V and 7 bases from J, the junction contained 7 bases not matched to a gene. CDR1 and CDR2 from the germline V gene are MNHEY and SVGAGI. Sequencing was done on a sample of PBMCs. This chain links TRBV6-5 with TRBJ1-6, with 7 nucleotides matching TRBD1. This clonotype was obtained from a man aged 50 to 60 in good health and CMV-seronegative. The CDR3 nucleotides read TGTGCCAGCAGTTCCTCCGACAGGGAAAATTCACCCCTCCACTTT. Residues: CASSSSDRENSPLHF.